Shown below are 18 T cell receptor beta chains from a single sample sequenced in a study of CD8+CD57+ T cells in acquired aplastic anemia. Genomic DNA was employed as the template in profiling TCR beta VDJ and CDR3. TCRdb redid the calling of the reads with MiXCR, one entry per CDR3 protein. This sample has around 250,000 distinct CDR3 sequences, with approximately 57% found just once. The specimen was sorted CD4+, CD8+, or CD8+CD57+ T cells (not recorded which) from PBMCs. The receptors shown here come from a human donor with severe aplastic anemia or a healthy control (not recorded which).

The V call is TRBV6-6, the J call TRBJ1-6; no reliable D call. Trimming shortened V by 2 bases and J by 9 bases, and 11 bases separated the two germline ends. This CDR3 region has 14 residues. Germline V gene data show CDR1 as MNHNY and CDR2 as SVGAGI (reference sequence). CDR3 sequence (DNA): TGTGCCAGCAGTTACGCCAGTATCACTTCACCCCTCCACTTT. As protein: CASSYASITSPLHF.

The chain employs TRBV20-1 and TRBJ1-5; D is possibly TRBD1 (5 bases). The V and J ends lost 6 bases and 1 base respectively, with 16 bases between them. The CDR3 runs 15 residues. Germline V lookup: CDR1 DFQATT, CDR2 SNEGSKA (reference sequence). As DNA, the CDR3 is TGCAGTGCCACGCTATGGGGGTCGAGCAATCAGCCCCAGCATTTT. This codes for CSATLWGSSNQPQHF.

This clonotype was observed many times. The rearrangement links TRBV20-1 to TRBJ2-2; TRBD2 aligns across 7 bases. CDR3 length equals 13 residues. The germline gives CDR1 DFQATT, CDR2 SNEGSKA (reference sequence). Trimming took 6 bases from V and 7 from J; bases not matched to a gene: 8. CDR3 in amino acids: CSAPQVAGGELFF. The DNA of the CDR3 is TGCAGTGCCCCCCAGGTAGCGGGCGGGGAGCTGTTTTTT.

The chain links TRBV25-1 to TRBJ2-6; the D is unclear. Germline V gene lookup returns CDR1 MGHDK and CDR2 SYGVNS. This CDR3 contains 16 residues. V was cut by 3 bases and J by 0 bases, with 9 bases left in between. CDR3 amino acids: CASSDLSGSGANVLTF. DNA of the CDR3: TGTGCCAGCAGTGACTTATCCGGCTCTGGGGCCAACGTCCTGACTTTC.

With respect to this clonotype: The junction shows a germline mismatch at one end, possibly a read error. The chain joins TRBV11-1 to TRBJ2-6; D unclear. Germline V gene sequence: CDR1 SGHAT, CDR2 FQDESV (reference sequence). The CDR3 totals 12 residues. The CDR3 nucleotides read TGTGCCAGCAGCGACCCGCCGGGCCGAGAAGCTTTC. Protein product: CASSDPPGREAF.

A few counts support this clonotype. The genes are TRBV12-3 or TRBV12-4 and TRBJ1-2; TRBD1 might be the D (5 bases). Deletions cut 6 bases from V and 7 bases from J, with 12 bases between. The CDR3 loop spans 12 amino acids. The CDR3 DNA reads TGTGCCAGCAGCCTGGGACTCCTTGGCTACACCTTC. Residues: CASSLGLLGYTF.

This clonotype was observed a handful of times. V gene TRBV7-8 combines with J gene TRBJ1-5, with D maybe TRBD1 (6 bases). The CDR3 has 17 residues. V was trimmed by 4 bases and J by 1 base, leaving 17 bases between them. CDR1 is SGHVS and CDR2 is FQNEAQ in the germline V gene. The CDR3 reads CASSSHGGMESNQPQHF. Here the CDR3 DNA reads TGTGCCAGCAGCTCTCATGGGGGCATGGAAAGCAATCAGCCCCAGCATTTT.

Details on this clonotype: This may come from a read error, since a much larger clone is one base off. The V call is TRBV30, the J call TRBJ1-6; weak D call: TRBD1 (6 bases). Trimming took off 7 bases at V and 9 bases at J, with 19 bases between the two ends. CDR1 and CDR2 from the germline V gene are GTSNPN and SVGIG (reference sequence). The CDR3 has 14 amino acids. The CDR3 coding sequence is TGTGCCTTCCAGGGGCTCGTCGGGAGTTCACCCCTCCACTTT. Its translation is CAFQGLVGSSPLHF.

The genes are TRBV10-3 and TRBJ1-4; TRBD1 matches 7 bases. V was clipped by 10 bases and J by 3 bases; unmatched bases: 11. CDR1 and CDR2 (germline): ENHRY, SYGVKD. The CDR3 totals 15 residues. CDR3 loop: CASNPVQGPNEKLFF. The CDR3 nucleotides are TGTGCCAGCAACCCCGTACAGGGGCCTAATGAAAAACTGTTTTTT.

V and J are TRBV11-2 and TRBJ1-1, with a weak D call TRBD1 (6 bases). The V gene's germline CDR1 is SGHAT and CDR2 FQNNGV. This CDR3 is 13 amino acids long. V lost 5 bases, J lost 7 bases, and 14 bases lay in between. This chain's CDR3 is CASSRNRAGEAFF. CDR3 in DNA: TGTGCCAGCAGCAGGAACAGGGCCGGTGAAGCTTTCTTT. The full variable domain, its missing parts supplied by reference TRBV11-2 and TRBJ1-1, is EAGVAQSPRYKIIEKRQSVAFWCNPISGHATLYWYQQILGQGPKLLIQFQNNGVVDDSQLPKDRFSAERLKGVDSTLKIQPAKLEDSAVYLCASSRNRAGEAFFGQGTRLTVV.

The rearrangement uses TRBV7-2 and TRBJ2-3; D possibly corresponds to TRBD2 (5 bases). The CDR3 is 19 amino acids. The germline V and J ends were trimmed by 0 bases and 11 bases, with 30 bases remaining between them. CDR1 SGHTA and CDR2 FQGNSA come from the germline V gene. The DNA for the CDR3 is TGTGCCAGCAGCTTAGCGCTTGGTTCGAGAGGGTTCGCCTACAATGAGCAGTATTTT. Translating it yields CASSLALGSRGFAYNEQYF.

The V and J genes are TRBV7-2 and TRBJ1-6, with unresolved D. This CDR3 spans 15 amino acids. V lost 3 bases and J 7 bases, leaving 13 bases between the germline ends. Germline CDR1 and CDR2: SGHTA and FQGNSA. The CDR3 nucleotides are TGTGCCAGCAGCTTGGTTGGTAAAGGAAATTCACCCCTCCACTTT. As protein: CASSLVGKGNSPLHF.

This sequence joins TRBV12-3 or TRBV12-4 and TRBJ2-1; 10 bases match TRBD2. The junction had 19 bases not matched to a gene; V was cut back by 2 bases and J by 0 bases. The CDR3 has 22 amino acids. The CDR3 DNA reads TGTGCCAGCAGTTTAATCTCCCCCCTAGCGGGAGCGGAGAATAGCTCCTACAATGAGCAGTTCTTC. The encoded protein is CASSLISPLAGAENSSYNEQFF.

The table lists this clonotype with a few counts. This rearrangement joins TRBV2 to TRBJ2-2; D may correspond to TRBD1 or TRBD2 (6 bases each). Deletions cut 9 bases from V and 3 bases from J, with 11 bases between. The germline V gene has CDR1 SNHLY and CDR2 FYNNEI. CDR3 length equals 13 residues. CDR3 coding DNA: TGTGCCAGGGAGGGGGGCTACACCGGGGAGCTGTTTTTT. The encoded protein is CAREGGYTGELFF.

The gene calls are TRBV2 and TRBJ2-7, with D uncertain. Germline CDR1 and CDR2: SNHLY and FYNNEI. Trimming pared 5 bases from V and 0 bases from J, leaving 11 bases between. This CDR3 region has 14 residues. DNA of the CDR3: TGTGCCAGCAGTAGGGCTGTCTACTCCTACGAGCAGTACTTC. Translation gives CASSRAVYSYEQYF.

This clonotype has only one observation. V usage is TRBV28 and J usage is TRBJ1-6; D unclear. Trimming cost V 3 bases and J 10 bases, with 13 bases left between them. CDR3 length: 14 amino acids. In germline, CDR1 is MDHEN, CDR2 SYDVKM. The CDR3 region is CASSFGTLGSPLHF. CDR3 coding DNA: TGTGCCAGCAGTTTTGGTACTCTAGGGTCACCCCTCCACTTT.

The chain uses TRBV7-9 and TRBJ2-2; no clear D. Germline CDR1 SEHNR, CDR2 FQNEAQ (reference sequence). The CDR3 spans 12 residues. CDR3 protein: CGSSLYTGELFF. The CDR3, as DNA: TGTGGGAGCAGCTTATACACCGGGGAGCTGTTTTTT. Using reference TRBV7-9 and TRBJ2-2 for the parts outside the CDR3, the full variable domain is DTGVSQNPRHKITKRGQNVTFRCDPISEHNRLYWYRQTLGQGPEFLTYFQNEAQLEKSRLLSDRFSAERPKGSFSTLEIQRTEQGDSAMYLCGSSLYTGELFFGEGSRLTVL.

This clonotype has just a few counts. The chain carries TRBV29-1 and TRBJ1-1; possibly TRBD1 for D (5 bases). Germline-derived CDR1 and CDR2 are SQVTM and ANQGSEA. The CDR3 covers 12 residues. Trimming shortened V by 6 bases and J by 1 base, and 9 bases separated the two germline ends. CDR3 DNA: TGCAGCGTGGGACGGACGAACACTGAAGCTTTCTTT. The encoded protein is CSVGRTNTEAFF.